The 3 T cell receptor beta chains below come from one sample, sequenced in a study of OX40 agonist ivuxolimab in advanced cancers. Profiled with immunoSEQ multiplex PCR; TCRdb holds only in-frame clones, not every one. The sample consists of 70,000 to 85,000 clones, 80% to 95% of them appearing once. The source material was CD4+ or CD8+ T cells sorted from blood, sampled in a trial of the OX40 agonist ivuxolimab. Receptors originate from an adult with an advanced solid tumor such as melanoma, head and neck, liver or kidney cancer.

This sequence joins TRBV5-4 and TRBJ2-1; 8 nucleotides match TRBD2. Germline-derived CDR1 and CDR2 are SGHNT and YYREEE (reference sequence). V was pared by 2 bases and J by 7 bases, with 11 bases of the junction left unmatched. The CDR3 runs to 16 residues. CDR3 DNA sequence: TGTGCCAGCAGCTTTCTACCCGGGGGGGCCGAGAATGAGCAGTTCTTC. Its translation: CASSFLPGGAENEQFF.

This clone was counted a single time. This chain uses TRBV7-9 with TRBJ2-1, with TRBD1 identical over 11 bases. The V segment lost 1 base and the J segment 9 bases; nucleotides outside the gene matches: 2. The CDR3 covers 14 residues. Germline CDR1 is SEHNR and CDR2 is FQNEAQ (reference sequence). DNA of the CDR3: TGTGCCAGCAGCTTAGGGGGGACAGGGGGTGAGCAGTTCTTC. As protein: CASSLGGTGGEQFF.

The V call is TRBV29-1, the J call TRBJ2-1, with TRBD2 identical over 12 bases. Trimming cost V 0 bases and J 0 bases; bases outside gene matches: 12. The CDR3 extends over 20 amino acids. Germline V gene sequence: CDR1 SQVTM, CDR2 ANQGSEA. This chain's CDR3 is CSVEDIPGLAGPSSYNEQFF. In DNA, the CDR3 is TGCAGCGTTGAAGATATCCCGGGACTAGCGGGCCCCAGCTCCTACAATGAGCAGTTCTTC.